The 22 T cell receptor beta chains below all came from one sample that was sequenced in a study of PD-1 blockade in classical Hodgkin lymphoma. Brentuximab vedotin exposure varied among the patients, all of whom had relapsed after autologous stem cell transplantation. CD8+ T cells were isolated from thawed PBMCs by magnetic negative selection. The data were produced by immunoSEQ multiplex PCR, yet TCRdb's version contains in-frame clones alone and is incomplete. The table records 9,500 to 14,000 clones, 84% of them present only once. Here the sequenced sample was CD8+ T cells from blood, taken at baseline. All receptors come from a human donor with classical Hodgkin lymphoma.

The genes are TRBV27 and TRBJ1-2, with D possibly TRBD1 on 5 matching bases. V dropped 1 base and J dropped 7 bases, with 25 bases sitting between them. The germline CDR1 and CDR2 sequences are MNHEY and SMNVEV (reference sequence). The CDR3 is 18 amino acids. CDR3 in DNA: TGTGCCAGCAGTTTATTACCCACCCCGGCCAGGGATTATGCTGGCTACACCTTC. Protein: CASSLLPTPARDYAGYTF.

In regard to this clone: Other nucleotide sequences from this sample produce the same CDR3. This chain joins TRBV5-5 and TRBJ1-1; D unclear. Trimming shortened V by 0 bases and J by 4 bases, and 7 bases separated the two germline ends. Looked up from germline, CDR1 is SGHKS and CDR2 is YYEKEE (reference sequence). This CDR3 region has 13 residues. This CDR3 is CASSLGVGTEAFF. DNA of the CDR3: TGTGCCAGCAGCTTGGGGGTGGGCACTGAAGCTTTCTTT. Filled out from reference TRBV5-5 and TRBJ1-1, the complete variable domain reads DAGVTQSPTHLIKTRGQQVTLRCSPISGHKSVSWYQQVLGQGPQFIFQYYEKEERGRGNFPDRFSARQFPNYSSELNVNALLLGDSALYLCASSLGVGTEAFFGQGTRLTVV.

The V and J genes are TRBV10-3 and TRBJ2-7; 8 nucleotides line up with TRBD2. In germline, CDR1 is ENHRY, CDR2 SYGVKD. There are 16 residues in the CDR3. Trimming took 5 bases from V and 2 from J; bases not matched to a gene: 11. The chain's CDR3 is CAISTLAGTRAYEQYF. DNA of the CDR3: TGTGCCATCAGTACCTTAGCGGGAACACGGGCCTACGAGCAGTACTTC.

For the CDR3, the DNA is TGCGCCAGCAGCCAAGATCTCCGGACAAACCAAGAGACCCAGTACTTC. Protein product: CASSQDLRTNQETQYF. The chain recombines TRBV4-1 with TRBJ2-5; a weak D match, TRBD1 (5 bases). CDR1 MGHRA and CDR2 YSYEKL come from the germline V gene. The CDR3 has 16 amino acids. Trimming removed 0 bases at V and 0 bases at J, with 11 bases between.

The chain uses TRBV9 and TRBJ1-1; D is uncertain. The CDR3 length is 15 residues. V lost 0 bases to trimming and J lost 1 base, with 10 bases between them. CDR1 is SGDLS, CDR2 YYNGEE, per germline. CDR3 region: CASSVVFTANTEAFF. In nucleotides, the CDR3 is TGTGCCAGCAGCGTAGTCTTTACAGCGAACACTGAAGCTTTCTTT.

CDR3 sequence: CASSINLGSNQPQHF. CDR3 nucleotides: TGTGCCAGTAGTATAAATTTAGGTAGCAATCAGCCCCAGCATTTT. This sequence joins TRBV19 and TRBJ1-5; D not certain. Germline-derived CDR1 and CDR2 are LNHDA and SQIVND (reference sequence). V shed 2 bases and J shed 0 bases, with 8 bases lying between them. This CDR3 has 15 amino acids.

The chain recombines TRBV28 with TRBJ2-2; no definite D call. The CDR3 extends over 17 amino acids. The V gene's germline CDR1 is MDHEN and CDR2 SYDVKM. Trimming took 0 bases from V and 3 from J, leaving 14 bases between them. The CDR3 region has the DNA TGTGCCAGCAGTTTATGGTCCGGGCAGCCCTACACCGGGGAGCTGTTTTTT. Its protein product is CASSLWSGQPYTGELFF.

V and J are TRBV15 and TRBJ2-3; D is perhaps TRBD1 or TRBD2 (5 bases each). Trimming shortened V by 3 bases and J by 3 bases, and 7 bases separated the two germline ends. This CDR3 is 13 amino acids long. Germline V gives CDR1 LNHNV, CDR2 YYDKDF (reference sequence). This CDR3 reads CATSRRGTDTQYF. CDR3 sequence (DNA): TGTGCCACCAGCAGGAGGGGAACAGATACGCAGTATTTT.

The chain combines TRBV27 with TRBJ2-5; D gene unclear. Germline-derived CDR1 and CDR2 are MNHEY and SMNVEV (reference sequence). The V end lost 5 bases, the J end lost 2 bases, and 12 bases lay between the germline ends. There are 14 residues in the CDR3. This CDR3 reads CASSPTRWQETQYF. DNA of the CDR3: TGTGCCAGCAGTCCTACCCGATGGCAAGAGACCCAGTACTTC.

The J gene is TRBJ2-2, the V gene TRBV30; 8 bases are a match to TRBD2. This CDR3 contains 15 residues. V dropped 1 base and J dropped 0; count of bases not matched to a gene: 1. CDR1 and CDR2 from the germline V gene are GTSNPN and SVGIG (reference sequence). The CDR3 nucleotides are TGTGCCTGGAGTGCACTAGCGGCGAACACCGGGGAGCTGTTTTTT. Translating gives CAWSALAANTGELFF.

CDR3 nucleotides: TGTGCCAGCAGCTCCCAGACAGGTGTTTACGAGCAGTACTTC. Translated, it gives CASSSQTGVYEQYF. The V and J genes are TRBV14 and TRBJ2-7; TRBD1 is a possible D gene (6 bases). Per the germline V gene, CDR1 is SGHDN and CDR2 is FVKESK. The length of the CDR3 is 14 residues. The V gene lost 5 bases and the J gene lost 4 bases, with 15 bases spanning the gap. The full variable domain, completed using reference TRBV14 and TRBJ2-7, is EAGVTQFPSHSVIEKGQTVTLRCDPISGHDNLYWYRRVMGKEIKFLLHFVKESKQDESGMPNNRFLAERTGGTYSTLKVQPAELEDSGVYFCASSSQTGVYEQYFGPGTRLTVT.

The rearrangement joins TRBV6-1 to TRBJ1-2; no definite D call. Looked up from germline, CDR1 is MNHNS and CDR2 is SASEGT. CDR3 length equals 13 residues. V shed 3 bases and J shed 7 bases, with 12 bases lying between them. The CDR3, as DNA: TGTGCCAGCAGTGAGCAGGCCTTTTTTGGCTACACCTTC. Translated: CASSEQAFFGYTF.

V is TRBV15 and J is TRBJ2-2, with D tentatively TRBD1 (5 bases). Trimming removed 3 bases at V and 2 bases at J, with 10 bases between. CDR1 LNHNV and CDR2 YYDKDF come from the germline V gene (reference sequence). The CDR3 runs to 15 residues. CDR3 sequence reads: CATSSLTENTGELFF. The CDR3 DNA reads as TGTGCCACCAGCAGTTTGACAGAAAACACCGGGGAGCTGTTTTTT.

The gene calls are TRBV2 and TRBJ2-1, with D possibly matching TRBD2 (6 bases). This CDR3 region has 12 residues. Germline-derived CDR1 and CDR2 are SNHLY and FYNNEI. Trimming pared 4 bases from V and 8 bases from J, leaving 9 bases between. In DNA, the CDR3 is TGTGCCAGCAGTGTCGGGGGAGATGAGCAGTTCTTC. Translated, it gives CASSVGGDEQFF.

The rearrangement joins TRBV2 to TRBJ1-2; no clear D. Germline assignment: CDR1 SNHLY and CDR2 FYNNEI. This CDR3 spans 15 amino acids. Trimming left V 7 bases short and J 2 bases short, with 17 bases between. The CDR3 DNA follows: TGTGCCAGCACCGCGTCGGGTGGTGGAAACTATGGCTACACCTTC. It is translated as CASTASGGGNYGYTF.

This chain uses TRBV4-2 with TRBJ2-7; D may be TRBD2 (5 bases). CDR1 is LGHNA and CDR2 is YNFKEQ in the germline V gene. Trimming took 0 bases from V and 6 from J, leaving 15 bases between them. This CDR3 is 15 amino acids long. CDR3 loop: CASSQDWRNIGEQYF. The CDR3 coding sequence is TGTGCCAGCAGCCAAGACTGGAGGAACATTGGCGAGCAGTACTTC.

The V call is TRBV19, the J call TRBJ2-1; 8 bases are a match to TRBD2. CDR1 is LNHDA, CDR2 SQIVND, per germline (reference sequence). The CDR3 totals 15 residues. V shed 3 bases and J 6 bases; nucleotides not matched to a gene: 7. The CDR3 nucleotides are TGTGCCAGTAGTATGGGAACTAGCGGCCGCAATGAGCAGTTCTTC. It specifies CASSMGTSGRNEQFF.

The V gene is TRBV7-9, the J gene TRBJ2-5, with unresolved D. Per the germline V gene, CDR1 is SEHNR and CDR2 is FQNEAQ (reference sequence). Trimming left V 5 bases short and J 0 bases short, with 22 bases between. This CDR3 is 18 amino acids long. CDR3 amino acids: CASSPLGLAQLYQETQYF. CDR3 nucleotides: TGTGCCAGCAGCCCCCTGGGTTTGGCGCAACTGTACCAAGAGACCCAGTACTTC.

V and J are TRBV27 and TRBJ2-3, with 9 bases aligning to TRBD1. After removal of 3 bases from V and 2 bases from J, the junction contained 6 bases not matched to a gene. Germline values: CDR1 MNHEY, CDR2 SMNVEV (reference sequence). CDR3 size: 16 residues. CDR3 in DNA: TGTGCCAGCAGTTTTCGGACAGGGGTCCACACAGATACGCAGTATTTT. It specifies CASSFRTGVHTDTQYF.

The chain combines TRBV19 with TRBJ1-5; D may be TRBD1 (5 bases). Germline V lookup: CDR1 LNHDA, CDR2 SQIVND (reference sequence). The CDR3 has 16 amino acids. Trimming left V 0 bases short and J 2 bases short, with 11 bases between. The CDR3 spells CASSIDSGDGNQPQHF. CDR3 coding DNA: TGTGCCAGTAGTATAGATTCGGGGGATGGCAATCAGCCCCAGCATTTT.

This clone was picked up a small number of times. This chain links TRBV28 with TRBJ1-2, with D uncertain. Germline V CDR1 and CDR2: MDHEN, SYDVKM. The CDR3 is 13 amino acids. The V and J ends lost 3 bases and 4 bases respectively, with 9 bases between them. CDR3 sequence (DNA): TGTGCCAGCAGTTTTGGCAGCCTCTATGGCTACACCTTC. Its translation is CASSFGSLYGYTF.

The chain carries TRBV6-5 and TRBJ1-6, with 7 bases aligning to TRBD1. Germline V CDR1 and CDR2: MNHEY, SVGAGI. The length of the CDR3 is 13 residues. Trimming at V came to 3 bases and at J to 12 bases, leaving 5 bases not matched to a gene. The DNA for the CDR3 is TGTGCCAGCAGTTATGGGGACAGTTTACCCCTCCACTTT. The encoded protein is CASSYGDSLPLHF.